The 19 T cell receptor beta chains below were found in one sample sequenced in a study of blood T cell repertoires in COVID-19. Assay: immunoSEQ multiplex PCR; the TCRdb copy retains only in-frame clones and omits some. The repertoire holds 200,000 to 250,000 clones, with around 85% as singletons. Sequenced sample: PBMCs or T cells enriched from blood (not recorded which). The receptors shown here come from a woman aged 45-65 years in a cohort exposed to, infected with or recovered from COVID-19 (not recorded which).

CDR3 in DNA: TGTGCCAGCAGCCGACAGTTCCAGAACACCGGGGAGCTGTTTTTT. Residues: CASSRQFQNTGELFF. The V and J genes are TRBV14 and TRBJ2-2, with D possibly matching TRBD1 (5 bases). The CDR3 length is 15 residues. The V gene's germline CDR1 is SGHDN and CDR2 FVKESK. V lost 4 bases and J lost 1, with 10 bases in between.

CDR3 nucleotides: TGCGCCAGCAGCTTACCCAGTAACAGCCTGTTCTTC. Translated: CASSLPSNSLFF. The chain is built from TRBV5-1 and TRBJ2-1; no reliable D call. The CDR3 length is 12 residues. Germline assignment: CDR1 SGHRS and CDR2 YFSETQ. V was trimmed by 2 bases and J by 15 bases, leaving 15 bases between them.

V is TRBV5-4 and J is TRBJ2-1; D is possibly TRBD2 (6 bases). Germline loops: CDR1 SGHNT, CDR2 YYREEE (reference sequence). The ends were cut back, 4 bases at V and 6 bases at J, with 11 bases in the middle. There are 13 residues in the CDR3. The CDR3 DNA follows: TGTGCCAGCAGCCATCGGACTACCAATGAGCAGTTCTTC. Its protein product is CASSHRTTNEQFF.

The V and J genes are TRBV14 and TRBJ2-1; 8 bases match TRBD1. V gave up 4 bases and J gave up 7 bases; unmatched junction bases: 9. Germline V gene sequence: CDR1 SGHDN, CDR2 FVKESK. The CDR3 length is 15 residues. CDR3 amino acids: CASSRRTGTLNEQFF. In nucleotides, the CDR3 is TGTGCCAGCAGCCGCCGGACAGGGACCCTTAATGAGCAGTTCTTC.

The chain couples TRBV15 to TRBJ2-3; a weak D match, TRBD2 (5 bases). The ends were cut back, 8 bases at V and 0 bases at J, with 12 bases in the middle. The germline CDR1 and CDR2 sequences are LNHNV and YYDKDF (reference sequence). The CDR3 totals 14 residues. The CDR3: CATGLHGSTDTQYF. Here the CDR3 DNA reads TGTGCCACCGGACTCCACGGAAGCACAGATACGCAGTATTTT.

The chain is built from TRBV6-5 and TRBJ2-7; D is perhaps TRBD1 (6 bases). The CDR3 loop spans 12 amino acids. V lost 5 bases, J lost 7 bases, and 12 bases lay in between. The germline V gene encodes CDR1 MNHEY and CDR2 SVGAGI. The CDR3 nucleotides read TGTGCCAGCAGTCAACAGGGTCAGGAGCAGTACTTC. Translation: CASSQQGQEQYF.

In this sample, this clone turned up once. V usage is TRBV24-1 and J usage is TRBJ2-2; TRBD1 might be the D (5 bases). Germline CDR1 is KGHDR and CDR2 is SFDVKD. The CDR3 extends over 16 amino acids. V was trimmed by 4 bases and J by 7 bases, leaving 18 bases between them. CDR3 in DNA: TGTGCCACCAGTGACTCGGAAAAGGGGCTGAACGGGGAGCTGTTTTTT. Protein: CATSDSEKGLNGELFF.

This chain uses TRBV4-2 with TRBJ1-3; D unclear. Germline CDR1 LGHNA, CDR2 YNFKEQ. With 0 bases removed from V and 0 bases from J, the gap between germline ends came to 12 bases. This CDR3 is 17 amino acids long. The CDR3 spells CASSQDRTMSSGNTIYF. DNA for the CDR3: TGTGCCAGCAGCCAAGATCGCACGATGAGCTCTGGAAACACCATATATTTT.

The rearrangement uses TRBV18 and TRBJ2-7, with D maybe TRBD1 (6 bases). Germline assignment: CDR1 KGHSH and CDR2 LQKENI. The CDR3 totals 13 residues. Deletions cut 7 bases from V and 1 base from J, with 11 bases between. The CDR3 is CASFQQGSYEQYF. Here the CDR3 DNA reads TGTGCCAGCTTCCAACAGGGTTCCTACGAGCAGTACTTC.

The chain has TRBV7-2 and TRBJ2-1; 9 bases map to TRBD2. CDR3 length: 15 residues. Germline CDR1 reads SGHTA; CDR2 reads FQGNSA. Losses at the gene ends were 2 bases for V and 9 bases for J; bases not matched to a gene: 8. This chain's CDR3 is CASSLFAGGPTEQFF. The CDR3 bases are TGTGCCAGCAGCTTATTCGCGGGGGGGCCAACTGAGCAGTTCTTC.

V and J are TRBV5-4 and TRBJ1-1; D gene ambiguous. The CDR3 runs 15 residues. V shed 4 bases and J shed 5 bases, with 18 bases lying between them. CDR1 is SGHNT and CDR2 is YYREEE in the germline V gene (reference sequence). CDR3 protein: CASSPRVEDRTEAFF. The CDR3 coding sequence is TGTGCCAGCAGCCCCCGTGTGGAGGATCGGACTGAAGCTTTCTTT.

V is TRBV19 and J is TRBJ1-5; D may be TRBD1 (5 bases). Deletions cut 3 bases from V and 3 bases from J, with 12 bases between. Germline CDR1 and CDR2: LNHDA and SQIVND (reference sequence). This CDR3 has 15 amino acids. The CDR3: CASSIGGWVNQPQHF. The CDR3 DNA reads TGTGCCAGTAGTATTGGGGGGTGGGTCAATCAGCCCCAGCATTTT.

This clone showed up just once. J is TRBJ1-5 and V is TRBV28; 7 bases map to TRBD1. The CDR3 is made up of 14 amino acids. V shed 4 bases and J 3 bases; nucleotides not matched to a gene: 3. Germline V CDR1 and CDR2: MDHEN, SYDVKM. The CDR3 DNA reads TGTGCCAGCAGTTGGGACAGAATCAATCAGCCCCAGCATTTT. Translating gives CASSWDRINQPQHF.

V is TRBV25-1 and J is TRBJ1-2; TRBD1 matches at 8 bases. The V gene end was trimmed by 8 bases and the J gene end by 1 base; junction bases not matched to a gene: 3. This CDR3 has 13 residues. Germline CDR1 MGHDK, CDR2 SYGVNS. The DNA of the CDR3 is TGTGCCAGCGGAGACAGGGGTAACTATGGCTACACCTTC. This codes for CASGDRGNYGYTF.

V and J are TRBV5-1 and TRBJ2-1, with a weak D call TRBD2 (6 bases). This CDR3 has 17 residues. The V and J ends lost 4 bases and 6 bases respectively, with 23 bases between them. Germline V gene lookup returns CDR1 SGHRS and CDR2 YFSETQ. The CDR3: CASSRAWGGRGSNEQFF. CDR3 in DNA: TGCGCCAGCAGCAGGGCATGGGGAGGACGGGGCTCCAATGAGCAGTTCTTC. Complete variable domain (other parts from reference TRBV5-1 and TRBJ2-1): KAGVTQTPRYLIKTRGQQVTLSCSPISGHRSVSWYQQTPGQGLQFLFEYFSETQRNKGNFPGRFSGRQFSNSRSEMNVSTLELGDSALYLCASSRAWGGRGSNEQFFGPGTRLTVL.

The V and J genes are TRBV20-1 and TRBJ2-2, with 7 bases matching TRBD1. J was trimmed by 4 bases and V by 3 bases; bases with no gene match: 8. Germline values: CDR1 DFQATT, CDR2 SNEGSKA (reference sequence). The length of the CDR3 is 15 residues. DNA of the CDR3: TGCAGTGCTAGTCCTCTGGGACAGCTCACCGGGGAGCTGTTTTTT. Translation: CSASPLGQLTGELFF.

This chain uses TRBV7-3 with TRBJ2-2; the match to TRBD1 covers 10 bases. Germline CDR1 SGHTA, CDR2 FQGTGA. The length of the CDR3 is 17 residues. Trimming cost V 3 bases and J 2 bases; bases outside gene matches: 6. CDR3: CASSFGQGEGNTGELFF. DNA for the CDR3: TGTGCCAGCAGCTTCGGACAGGGGGAGGGTAACACCGGGGAGCTGTTTTTT.

The CDR3 bases are TGTGCCAGCAGCCTCGGCGGCGGCGCTAATGAAAAACTGTTTTTT. Its protein is CASSLGGGANEKLFF. The rearrangement uses TRBV3-1 (or the pseudogene TRBV3-2) and TRBJ1-4; D remains unclear. Between the trimmed V and J ends, which lost 4 bases and 3 bases, there was a span of 12 bases. The CDR3 is made up of 15 amino acids. Germline CDR1 is LGHDT and CDR2 is YNNKEL (reference sequence).

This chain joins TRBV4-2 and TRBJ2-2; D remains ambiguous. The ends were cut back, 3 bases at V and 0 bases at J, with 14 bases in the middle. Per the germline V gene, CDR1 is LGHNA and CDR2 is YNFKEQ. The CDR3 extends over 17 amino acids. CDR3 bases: TGTGCCAGCAGCCAGTCACTTAACCCCGCGAACACCGGGGAGCTGTTTTTT. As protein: CASSQSLNPANTGELFF.